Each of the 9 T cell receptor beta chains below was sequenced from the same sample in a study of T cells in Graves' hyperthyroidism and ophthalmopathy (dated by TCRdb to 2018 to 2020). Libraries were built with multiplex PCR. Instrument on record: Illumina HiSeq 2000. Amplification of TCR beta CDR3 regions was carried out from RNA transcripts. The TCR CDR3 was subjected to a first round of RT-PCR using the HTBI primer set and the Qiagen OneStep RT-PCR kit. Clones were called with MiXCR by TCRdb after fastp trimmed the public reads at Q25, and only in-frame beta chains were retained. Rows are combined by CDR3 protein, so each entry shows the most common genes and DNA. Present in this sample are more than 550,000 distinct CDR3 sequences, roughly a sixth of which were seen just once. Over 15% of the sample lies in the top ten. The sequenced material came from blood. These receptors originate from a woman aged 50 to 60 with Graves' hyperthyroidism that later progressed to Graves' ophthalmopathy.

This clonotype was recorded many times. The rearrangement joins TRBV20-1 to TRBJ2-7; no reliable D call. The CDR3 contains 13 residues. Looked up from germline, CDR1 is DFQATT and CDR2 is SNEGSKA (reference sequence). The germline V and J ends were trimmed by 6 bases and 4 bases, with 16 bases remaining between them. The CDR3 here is CSAPDKITYEQYF. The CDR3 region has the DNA TGCAGTGCCCCTGACAAAATAACGTACGAGCAGTACTTC.

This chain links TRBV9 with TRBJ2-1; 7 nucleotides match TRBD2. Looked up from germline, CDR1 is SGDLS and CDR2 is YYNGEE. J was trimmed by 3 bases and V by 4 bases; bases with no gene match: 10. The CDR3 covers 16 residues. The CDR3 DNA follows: TGTGCCAGCAGCTCCACGACTAGCCTAAGCTACAATGAGCAGTTCTTC. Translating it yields CASSSTTSLSYNEQFF.

The CDR3 spells CASSLEGGTSNEQFF. Written as DNA, the CDR3 is TGTGCCAGCAGCTTAGAGGGGGGGACTAGTAATGAGCAGTTCTTC. V usage is TRBV7-2 and J usage is TRBJ2-1; 8 nucleotides agree with TRBD2. CDR3 size: 15 residues. V gave up 1 base and J gave up 7 bases; unmatched junction bases: 6. Germline CDR1 is SGHTA and CDR2 is FQGNSA.

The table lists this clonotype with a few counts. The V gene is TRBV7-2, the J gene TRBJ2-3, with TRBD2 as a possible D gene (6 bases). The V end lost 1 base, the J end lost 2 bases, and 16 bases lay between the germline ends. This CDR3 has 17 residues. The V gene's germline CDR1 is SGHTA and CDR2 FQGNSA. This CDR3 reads CASSLGPAGTTTDTQYF. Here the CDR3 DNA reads TGTGCCAGCAGCTTAGGACCAGCGGGTACAACCACAGATACGCAGTATTTT.

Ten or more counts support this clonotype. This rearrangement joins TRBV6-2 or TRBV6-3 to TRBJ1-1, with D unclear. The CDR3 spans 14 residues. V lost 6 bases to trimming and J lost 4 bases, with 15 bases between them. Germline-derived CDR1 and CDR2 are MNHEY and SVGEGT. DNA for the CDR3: TGTGCCAGCAGCGTGTCCCCTTGGGGCACTGAAGCTTTCTTT. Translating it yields CASSVSPWGTEAFF.

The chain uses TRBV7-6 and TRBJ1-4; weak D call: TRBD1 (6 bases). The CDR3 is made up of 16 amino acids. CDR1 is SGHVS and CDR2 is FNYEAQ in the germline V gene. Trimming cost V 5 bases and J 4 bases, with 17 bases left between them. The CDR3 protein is CASSPPGGRDNEKLFF. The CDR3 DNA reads TGTGCCAGCAGCCCACCGGGGGGGCGGGATAATGAAAAACTGTTTTTT.

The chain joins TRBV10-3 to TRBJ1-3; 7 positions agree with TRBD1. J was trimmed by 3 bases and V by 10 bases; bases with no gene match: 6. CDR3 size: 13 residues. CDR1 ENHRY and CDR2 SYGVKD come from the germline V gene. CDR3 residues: CATERQGGNTIYF. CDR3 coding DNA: TGTGCCACCGAGCGACAGGGTGGAAACACCATATATTTT.

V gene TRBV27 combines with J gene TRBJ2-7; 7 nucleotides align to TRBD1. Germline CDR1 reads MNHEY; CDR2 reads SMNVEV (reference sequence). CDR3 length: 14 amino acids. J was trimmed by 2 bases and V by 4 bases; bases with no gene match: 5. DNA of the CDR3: TGTGCCAGCAGTTATCAGGGGGTCCCCTACGAGCAGTACTTC. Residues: CASSYQGVPYEQYF.

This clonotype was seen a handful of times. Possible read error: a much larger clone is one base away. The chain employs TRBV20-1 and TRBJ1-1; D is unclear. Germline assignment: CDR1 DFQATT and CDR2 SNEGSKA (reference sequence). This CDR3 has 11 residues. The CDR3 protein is CSARLGTEASF. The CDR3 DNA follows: TGCAGTGCTAGGTTAGGCACTGAAGCTTCCTTT.